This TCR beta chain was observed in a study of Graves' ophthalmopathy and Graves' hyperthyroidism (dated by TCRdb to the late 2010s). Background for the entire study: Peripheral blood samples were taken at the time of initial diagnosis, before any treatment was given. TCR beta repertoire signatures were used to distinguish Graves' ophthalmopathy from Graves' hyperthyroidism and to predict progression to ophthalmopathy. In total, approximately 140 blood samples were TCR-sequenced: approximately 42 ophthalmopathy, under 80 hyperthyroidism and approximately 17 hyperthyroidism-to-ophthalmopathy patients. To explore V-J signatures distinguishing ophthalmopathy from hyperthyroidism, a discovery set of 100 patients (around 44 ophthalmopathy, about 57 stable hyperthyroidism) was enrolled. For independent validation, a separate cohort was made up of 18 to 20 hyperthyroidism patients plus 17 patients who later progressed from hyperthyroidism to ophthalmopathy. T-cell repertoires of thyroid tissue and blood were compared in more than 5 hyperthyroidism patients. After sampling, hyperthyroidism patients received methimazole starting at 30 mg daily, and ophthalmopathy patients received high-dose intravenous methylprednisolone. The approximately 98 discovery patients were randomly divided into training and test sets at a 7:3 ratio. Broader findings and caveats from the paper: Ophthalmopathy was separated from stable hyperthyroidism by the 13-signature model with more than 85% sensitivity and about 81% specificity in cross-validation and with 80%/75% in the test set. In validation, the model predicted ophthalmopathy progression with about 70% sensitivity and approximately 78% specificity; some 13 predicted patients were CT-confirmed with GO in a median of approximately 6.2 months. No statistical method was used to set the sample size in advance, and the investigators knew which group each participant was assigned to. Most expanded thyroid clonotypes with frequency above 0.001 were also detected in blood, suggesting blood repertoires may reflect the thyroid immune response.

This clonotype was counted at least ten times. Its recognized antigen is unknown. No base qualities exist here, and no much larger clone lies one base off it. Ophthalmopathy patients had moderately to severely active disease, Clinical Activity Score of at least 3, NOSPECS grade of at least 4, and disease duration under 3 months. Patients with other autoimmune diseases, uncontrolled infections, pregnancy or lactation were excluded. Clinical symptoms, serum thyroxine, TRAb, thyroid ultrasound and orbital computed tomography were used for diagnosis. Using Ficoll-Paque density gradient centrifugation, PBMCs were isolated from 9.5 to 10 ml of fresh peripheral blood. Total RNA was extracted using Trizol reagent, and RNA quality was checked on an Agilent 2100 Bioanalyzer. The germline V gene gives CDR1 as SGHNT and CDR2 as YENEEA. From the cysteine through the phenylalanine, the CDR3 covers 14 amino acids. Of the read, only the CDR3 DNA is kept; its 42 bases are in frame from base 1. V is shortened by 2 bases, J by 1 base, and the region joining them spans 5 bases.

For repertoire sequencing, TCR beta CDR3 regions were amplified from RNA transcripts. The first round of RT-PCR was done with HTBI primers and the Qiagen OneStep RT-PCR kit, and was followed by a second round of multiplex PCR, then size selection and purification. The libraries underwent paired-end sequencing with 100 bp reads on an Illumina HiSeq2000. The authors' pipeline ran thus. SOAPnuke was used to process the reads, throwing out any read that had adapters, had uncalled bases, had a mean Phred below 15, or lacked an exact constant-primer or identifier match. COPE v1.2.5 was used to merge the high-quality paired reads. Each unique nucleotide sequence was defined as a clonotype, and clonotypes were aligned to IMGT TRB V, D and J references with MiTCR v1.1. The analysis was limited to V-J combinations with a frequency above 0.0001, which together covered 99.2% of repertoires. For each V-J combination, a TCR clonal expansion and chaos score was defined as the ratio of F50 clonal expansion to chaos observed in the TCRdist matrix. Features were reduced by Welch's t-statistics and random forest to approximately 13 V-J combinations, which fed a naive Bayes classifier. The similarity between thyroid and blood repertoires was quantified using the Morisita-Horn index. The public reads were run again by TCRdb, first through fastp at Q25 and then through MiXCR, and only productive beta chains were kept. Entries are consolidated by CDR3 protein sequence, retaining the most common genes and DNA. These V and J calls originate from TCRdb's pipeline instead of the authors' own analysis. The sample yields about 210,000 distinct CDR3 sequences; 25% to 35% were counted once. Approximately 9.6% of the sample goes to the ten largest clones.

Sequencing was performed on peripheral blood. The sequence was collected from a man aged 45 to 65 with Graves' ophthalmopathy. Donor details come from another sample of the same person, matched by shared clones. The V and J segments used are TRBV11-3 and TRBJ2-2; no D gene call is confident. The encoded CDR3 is CASSLRLNTGELFF. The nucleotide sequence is TGTGCCAGCAGCTTACGCCTGAACACCGGGGAGCTGTTTTTT.